This TCR beta chain derives from a study of blood T cell repertoires in COVID-19. Background on the study: Both acute and convalescent COVID-19 samples were obtained from the United States, Italy and Spain. T cells, B-cell-depleted T cells, or PBMCs provided the cDNA or gDNA that served as material.

Looked up from germline, CDR1 is SGHKS and CDR2 is YYEKEE (reference sequence). Unmatched junction bases numbered 9, after V lost 4 bases and J lost 6 bases. The CDR3 spans 16 residues. Original data processing: Estimation of nucleated cell counts was performed using reference gene primer amplification. Profiling relied on immunoSEQ multiplex PCR, and the TCRdb table lists in-frame clones only, not all of them. That table is the source of V, J and clone size, and D and trimming were worked out from the DNA. Among 310,000 or so clones, around four fifths were seen once, and the ten largest hold roughly 1.2%.

This TCR derives from a woman aged 45-59 years with acute or convalescent COVID-19. The gene calls are TRBV5-5 and TRBJ1-5, with 11 positions matching TRBD1. The sequenced sample consisted of peripheral blood. The CDR3 DNA follows: TGTGCCAGCAGCCCAGAGGACAGGGGGCGAACTCAGCCCCAGCATTTT. Protein sequence: CASSPEDRGRTQPQHF.